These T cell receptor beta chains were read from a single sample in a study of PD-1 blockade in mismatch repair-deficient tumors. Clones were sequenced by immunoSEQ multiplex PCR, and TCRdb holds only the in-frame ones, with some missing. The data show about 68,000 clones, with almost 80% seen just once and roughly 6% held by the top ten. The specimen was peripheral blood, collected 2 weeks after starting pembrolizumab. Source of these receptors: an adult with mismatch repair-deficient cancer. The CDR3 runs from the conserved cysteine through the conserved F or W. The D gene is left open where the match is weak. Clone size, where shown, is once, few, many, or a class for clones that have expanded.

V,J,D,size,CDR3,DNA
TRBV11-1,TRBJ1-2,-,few,CASSLNGKGGTSGYTF,TGTGCCAGCAGCTTAAATGGGAAAGGGGGTACCTCTGGCTACACCTTC
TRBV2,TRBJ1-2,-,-,CASTPRKVFGYTF,TGTGCCAGCACCCCGAGGAAAGTTTTCGGCTACACCTTC
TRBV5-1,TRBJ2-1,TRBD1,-,CASSLNPDRDNEQFF,TGCGCCAGCAGCTTGAACCCGGACAGGGACAATGAGCAGTTCTTC
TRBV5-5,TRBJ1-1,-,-,CASSISTANTEAFF,TGTGCCAGCAGCATATCGACAGCGAACACTGAAGCTTTCTTT
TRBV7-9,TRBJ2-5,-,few,CASSLTMGFETQYF,TGTGCCAGCAGCTTAACGATGGGTTTTGAGACCCAGTACTTC
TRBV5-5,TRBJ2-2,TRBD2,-,CASSLNLAGVTGELFF,TGTGCCAGCAGCTTGAATCTAGCGGGGGTTACCGGGGAGCTGTTTTTT
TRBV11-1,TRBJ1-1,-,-,CASSGLTEAFF,TGTGCTTCCTCAGGGCTCACTGAAGCTTTCTTT
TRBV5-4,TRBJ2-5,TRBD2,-,CASSLAGGNRERQYF,TGTGCCAGCAGCTTGGCCGGGGGGAATAGAGAGAGGCAGTACTTC
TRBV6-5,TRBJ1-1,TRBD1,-,CASSYDRVDAEAFF,TGTGCCAGCAGTTACGACAGGGTAGACGCTGAAGCTTTCTTT
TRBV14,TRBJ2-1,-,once,CASSRTRINEQFF,TGTGCCAGCAGTCGGACGCGCATTAATGAGCAGTTCTTC
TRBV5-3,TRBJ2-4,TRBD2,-,CARTPTGGAIQYF,TGTGCCAGAACCCCGACGGGAGGTGCCATTCAGTACTTC
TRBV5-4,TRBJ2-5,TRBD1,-,CASSSPTGEGETQYF,TGTGCCAGCAGCAGTCCGACAGGGGAAGGAGAGACCCAGTACTTC
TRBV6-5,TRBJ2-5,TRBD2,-,CASNIAGGNQETQYF,TGTGCCAGCAACATAGCGGGAGGGAACCAAGAGACCCAGTACTTC
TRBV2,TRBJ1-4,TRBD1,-,CASSEARGQVVHGNEKLFF,TGTGCCAGCAGTGAAGCGCGGGGACAGGTGGTCCATGGTAATGAAAAACTGTTTTTT
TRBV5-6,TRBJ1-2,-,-,CASSLGTDYGYTF,TGTGCCAGCAGCTTGGGGACAGATTATGGCTACACCTTC
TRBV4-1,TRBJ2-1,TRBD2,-,CASSQAGIGGYNEQFF,TGCGCCAGCAGCCAAGCCGGTATCGGGGGGTACAATGAGCAGTTCTTC
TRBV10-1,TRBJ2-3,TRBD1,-,CASSETGGTDTQYF,TGCGCCAGCAGTGAGACAGGGGGTACAGATACGCAGTATTTT
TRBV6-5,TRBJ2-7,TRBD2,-,CASRPGTSGTYEQYF,TGTGCCAGCAGGCCCGGGACTAGCGGGACCTACGAGCAGTACTTC
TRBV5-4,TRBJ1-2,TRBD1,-,CASSVGTEGSYTF,TGTGCCAGCAGCGTAGGGACAGAAGGGAGCTACACCTTC
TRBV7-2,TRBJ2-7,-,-,CASRPTGSYEQYF,TGTGCCAGCAGACCTACAGGCTCCTACGAGCAGTACTTC
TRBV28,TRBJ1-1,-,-,CASSLELNTEAFF,TGTGCCAGCAGTTTAGAGCTGAACACTGAAGCTTTCTTT
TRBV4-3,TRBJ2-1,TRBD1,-,CASSQDTGGVNEQFF,TGCGCCAGCAGCCAAGATACAGGGGGAGTCAATGAGCAGTTCTTC
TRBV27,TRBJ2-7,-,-,CASSLTGGRNYEQYF,TGTGCCAGCAGCCTCACCGGGGGGCGAAACTACGAGCAGTACTTC
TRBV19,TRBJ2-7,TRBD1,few,CASSIVTGGHEQYF,TGTGCCAGTAGTATAGTGACAGGGGGCCACGAGCAGTACTTC
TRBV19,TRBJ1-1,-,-,CASRPWTNTEAFF,TGTGCCAGTAGGCCTTGGACCAACACTGAAGCTTTCTTT
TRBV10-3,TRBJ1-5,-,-,CAISETKQGGGQPQHF,TGTGCCATCAGTGAGACGAAGCAGGGAGGGGGACAGCCCCAGCATTTT
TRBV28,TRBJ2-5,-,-,CASSLVGFGETQYF,TGTGCCAGCAGTCTAGTGGGGTTTGGGGAGACCCAGTACTTC
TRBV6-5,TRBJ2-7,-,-,CASSYSLGGYEQYF,TGTGCCAGCAGTTACTCTCTCGGGGGCTACGAGCAGTACTTC
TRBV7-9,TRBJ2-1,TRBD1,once,CASSFQGADYNEQFF,TGTGCCAGCAGCTTTCAGGGGGCGGACTACAATGAGCAGTTCTTC
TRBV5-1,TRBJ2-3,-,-,CASSPDTDTQYF,TGCGCCAGCAGCCCAGACACAGATACGCAGTATTTT
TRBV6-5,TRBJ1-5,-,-,CATGIPTGQPQHF,TGTGCAACCGGGATCCCGACAGGTCAGCCCCAGCATTTT
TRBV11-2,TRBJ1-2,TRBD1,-,CASSFAGGYGYTF,TGTGCCAGCAGCTTTGCAGGGGGCTATGGCTACACCTTC
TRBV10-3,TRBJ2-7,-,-,CAILSGTYEQYF,TGTGCCATCCTTTCCGGAACCTACGAGCAGTACTTC
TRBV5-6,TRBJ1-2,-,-,CASSLGSGFSHGYTF,TGTGCCAGCAGCTTGGGGTCGGGGTTCTCTCATGGCTACACCTTC
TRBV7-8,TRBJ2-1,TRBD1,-,CASSSTGGIYNEQFF,TGTGCCAGCAGCTCCACAGGGGGCATATACAATGAGCAGTTCTTC
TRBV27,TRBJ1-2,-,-,CASSFAGRYGYTF,TGTGCCAGCAGTTTTGCCGGGAGGTATGGCTACACCTTC
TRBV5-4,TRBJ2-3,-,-,CASSCRGVAECTDTQYF,TGTGCCAGCAGCTGCCGGGGTGTAGCGGAATGCACAGATACGCAGTATTTT
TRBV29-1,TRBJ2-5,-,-,CTGSGAQETQYF,TGCACCGGGTCTGGAGCCCAAGAGACCCAGTACTTC
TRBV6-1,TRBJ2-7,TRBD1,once,CASSPGQEQYF,TGTGCCAGCAGTCCGGGACAGGAGCAGTACTTC
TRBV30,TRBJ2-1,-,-,CAWSPRLENEQFF,TGTGCCTGGAGTCCGCGGCTCGAAAATGAGCAGTTCTTC